This TCR beta chain was captured in a study of blood T cell repertoires in COVID-19. Source study methods: Scientists estimated how many nucleated cells there were by amplifying reference gene primers. Data came from immunoSEQ multiplex PCR; TCRdb stores just in-frame clones and leaves some out. V and J calls plus clone size are reproduced from that table; the DNA served to infer D and trimming. The sample has about 250,000 clones; about 80% are singletons. From germline, CDR1 is SGHTA and CDR2 FQGNSA. CDR3 length: 14 amino acids. The V gene end was trimmed by 7 bases and the J gene end by 4 bases; junction bases not matched to a gene: 5.

The chain links TRBV7-2 to TRBJ2-5, with 11 bases aligning to TRBD2. The source of this sequence is a man at least 80 years old with acute or convalescent COVID-19. The sample comprised peripheral blood. CDR3 sequence: CASNPGLAGETQYF. In nucleotides, the CDR3 is TGTGCCAGCAACCCCGGACTAGCGGGAGAGACCCAGTACTTC.